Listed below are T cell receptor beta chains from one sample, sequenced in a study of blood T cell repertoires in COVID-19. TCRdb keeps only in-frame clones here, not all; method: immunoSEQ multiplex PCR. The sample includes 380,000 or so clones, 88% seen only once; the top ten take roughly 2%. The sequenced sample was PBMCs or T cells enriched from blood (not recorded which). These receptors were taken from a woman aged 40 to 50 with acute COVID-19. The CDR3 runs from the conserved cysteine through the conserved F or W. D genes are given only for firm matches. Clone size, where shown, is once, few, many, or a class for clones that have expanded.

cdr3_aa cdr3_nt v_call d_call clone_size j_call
CASSPGQMNTEAFF TGCGCCAGCAGCCCGGGACAGATGAACACTGAAGCTTTCTTT TRBV5-1 TRBD1 - TRBJ1-1
CASSSPGFNTGELFF TGTGCCAGCAGCTCACCGGGATTCAACACCGGGGAGCTGTTTTTT TRBV11-2 - - TRBJ2-2
CASSARSGWEAFF TGTGCCAGCAGTGCCAGGTCCGGTTGGGAAGCTTTCTTT TRBV27 - - TRBJ1-1
CASSIGTGIRANYGYTF TGTGCCAGTAGTATAGGGACAGGGATTCGCGCTAACTATGGCTACACCTTC TRBV19 TRBD1 once TRBJ1-2
CASSGTSGVMSSYNEQFF TGTGCCAGCAGCGGGACTAGCGGGGTTATGAGCTCCTACAATGAGCAGTTCTTC TRBV9 TRBD2 once TRBJ2-1
CASRMESLSNQPQHF TGTGCCAGCAGGATGGAGTCTCTTAGCAATCAGCCCCAGCATTTT TRBV6-6 - - TRBJ1-5
CASSSMDRENTEAFF TGCGCCAGCAGCTCCATGGACAGGGAGAACACTGAAGCTTTCTTT TRBV5-1 TRBD1 - TRBJ1-1
CASSTIQDPYEQYF TGTGCCAGCAGTACAATACAGGACCCCTACGAGCAGTACTTC TRBV6-2/TRBV6-3 - once TRBJ2-7
CASSRLGLAGAQETQYF TGCGCCAGCAGCCGCCTCGGACTAGCGGGAGCCCAAGAGACCCAGTACTTC TRBV4-1 TRBD2 - TRBJ2-5
CASSLMGQGDGNTIYF TGTGCCAGCAGCTTAATGGGACAGGGGGATGGAAACACCATATATTTT TRBV11-2 TRBD1 - TRBJ1-3
CASSPQRGGYEQYF TGTGCCAGCTCACCACAGCGAGGGGGCTACGAGCAGTACTTC TRBV18 - - TRBJ2-7
CASSVGQGSGTEAFF TGCGCCAGCAGCGTGGGACAGGGGTCGGGCACTGAAGCTTTCTTT TRBV5-1 TRBD1 - TRBJ1-1
CASSPLGEVYEQYF TGCGCCAGCAGCCCCTTAGGGGAGGTCTACGAGCAGTACTTC TRBV5-1 - - TRBJ2-7
CASSERGHLRSYNSPLHF TGTGCCAGCAGTGAAAGGGGACATCTTCGCTCCTATAATTCACCCCTCCACTTT TRBV6-1 - - TRBJ1-6
CASSPYNEKLFF TGTGCCAGCAGCCCTTATAATGAAAAACTGTTTTTT TRBV7-2 - - TRBJ1-4
CASSAGAKSSYNSPLHF TGTGCCAGTAGTGCAGGGGCGAAGAGCTCCTATAATTCACCCCTCCACTTT TRBV19 - - TRBJ1-6
CASTTPRGLGTGELFF TGTGCCAGCACTACACCGCGGGGTTTGGGCACCGGGGAGCTGTTTTTT TRBV4-2 - - TRBJ2-2
CASSRSGGSSYEQYF TGCGCCAGCAGCAGATCAGGAGGAAGCTCCTACGAGCAGTACTTC TRBV5-1 - - TRBJ2-7
CAWSTPGTLSYEQYF TGTGCCTGGAGTACCCCCGGGACACTCTCCTACGAGCAGTACTTC TRBV30 - few TRBJ2-7
CATSGRADTQYF TGTGCCACCAGCGGGCGGGCAGATACGCAGTATTTT TRBV15 - - TRBJ2-3
CASSQAPGGKGNSPLHF TGTGCCAGCAGCCAAGCCCCGGGGGGCAAAGGTAATTCACCCCTCCACTTT TRBV3-1/TRBV3-2 - few TRBJ1-6
CASSSGRAGQPQHF TGTGCCAGCAGCTCAGGCCGGGCGGGTCAGCCCCAGCATTTT TRBV14 - - TRBJ1-5
CASSERGTNTEAFF TGTGCCAGCAGTGAGCGGGGTACTAACACTGAAGCTTTCTTT TRBV2 - - TRBJ1-1
CAISAHRQGRDQPQHF TGTGCCATCAGTGCACACAGACAGGGCAGGGATCAGCCCCAGCATTTT TRBV10-3 TRBD1 - TRBJ1-5
CASSVSRTSEQYF TGTGCCAGCAGTGTATCCAGAACGTCGGAGCAGTACTTC TRBV2 - - TRBJ2-7
CASSPFGAGYEQYF TGTGCCAGTAGTCCTTTTGGAGCGGGATACGAGCAGTACTTC TRBV19 TRBD2 - TRBJ2-7
CATSDPGLAGVSDTQYF TGTGCCACCAGTGATCCGGGACTTGCCGGGGTCTCAGATACGCAGTATTTT TRBV24-1 - - TRBJ2-3
CASSQVRSWRGSSYEQYF TGTGCCAGCAGCCAAGTGAGGTCGTGGCGGGGGTCGTCCTACGAGCAGTACTTC TRBV3-1/TRBV3-2 TRBD2 once TRBJ2-7
CASSLTSTDTQYF TGTGCCAGCAGTTTAACTAGCACAGATACGCAGTATTTT TRBV27 - once TRBJ2-3
CASSTQGTGYEGYTF TGTGCCAGTAGCACCCAGGGGACAGGGTATGAGGGCTACACCTTC TRBV19 TRBD1 - TRBJ1-2
CASSVAVDNEKLFF TGTGCCAGCAGCGTAGCGGTAGATAATGAAAAACTGTTTTTT TRBV9 - - TRBJ1-4
CAWSRDRAAYEQYF TGTGCCTGGAGCCGGGACAGGGCGGCCTACGAGCAGTACTTC TRBV30 TRBD1 - TRBJ2-7
CASSGNRDEQFF TGTGCCAGCAGCGGAAACAGGGATGAGCAGTTCTTC TRBV9 - - TRBJ2-1
CATSASGEYEQYF TGTGCCACCAGTGCGTCAGGGGAGTACGAGCAGTACTTC TRBV24-1 - once TRBJ2-7
CASSGPRGYNEQFF TGTGCCAGCAGCGGTCCGCGGGGTTACAATGAGCAGTTCTTC TRBV13 - once TRBJ2-1
CASSGVTGEGGYTF TGCGCCAGCAGTGGCGTGACAGGCGAAGGAGGCTACACCTTC TRBV10-2 - - TRBJ1-2
CASRRTGKETQYF TGTGCCAGCAGAAGGACAGGCAAAGAGACCCAGTACTTC TRBV6-5 TRBD1 - TRBJ2-5
CASSPPGDTQYF TGTGCCAGCAGCCCGCCGGGGGATACGCAGTATTTT TRBV5-4 - - TRBJ2-3
CASTDDINYGYTF TGTGCCAGCACCGATGACATTAACTATGGCTACACCTTC TRBV11-2 - - TRBJ1-2
CASSEGGYGYTF TGTGCCAGCAGTGAGGGAGGCTATGGCTACACCTTC TRBV12-3/TRBV12-4 - - TRBJ1-2
CASSLTGKNIQYF TGTGCCAGCAGCTTGACGGGGAAAAACATTCAGTACTTC TRBV11-3 - - TRBJ2-4
CASSDLRGAGELFF TGTGCCAGCAGTGATTTACGGGGGGCCGGGGAGCTGTTTTTT TRBV6-1 TRBD2 few TRBJ2-2
CASSVGQGGSYEQYF TGTGCCAGCAGCGTGGGACAGGGTGGCTCCTACGAGCAGTACTTC TRBV5-4 TRBD1 - TRBJ2-7
CASSTTGFEGEAFF TGTGCCAGCTCAACCACAGGGTTTGAAGGTGAAGCTTTCTTT TRBV18 - - TRBJ1-1